The 5 T cell receptor beta chains reported below all come from one sample, sequenced in a study of regulatory T cells in long-lasting Graves disease. Time point here: persistent/refractory GD, antithyroid drugs over 5 years with positive TRAb. RNA extracted from PBMCs served as the sequencing template. Library construction for TCR beta used iRepertoire HTBI primers and Arm-PCR of CDR3 regions. TCRdb processed the multiplex PCR reads anew with MiXCR; each CDR3 protein has one entry. The sample includes around 460,000 distinct CDR3 sequences, roughly 22% of them seen just once. Specimen: peripheral blood mononuclear cells (PBMCs), collected when the disease was refractory, from a patient treated with antithyroid drugs. Receptors were obtained from a female donor with Graves disease.

This clonotype was found many times. The J gene is TRBJ2-7, the V gene TRBV7-2; D is unresolved. Trimming cost V 5 bases and J 6 bases, with 11 bases left between them. The germline V gene has CDR1 SGHTA and CDR2 FQGNSA. There are 12 residues in the CDR3. The CDR3 sequence is CASSPLAGEQYF. In nucleotides, the CDR3 is TGTGCCAGCAGCCCCCTGGCCGGCGAGCAGTACTTC.

In this sample, this clonotype turned up many times. The genes are TRBV2 and TRBJ1-5, with D unclear. The CDR3 extends over 15 amino acids. CDR1 and CDR2 (germline): SNHLY, FYNNEI. V lost 7 bases and J lost 1, with 14 bases in between. The CDR3 bases are TGTGCCAGCAACCGTGGGTTGGGAAGCAATCAGCCCCAGCATTTT. As protein: CASNRGLGSNQPQHF.

In its sample, this clonotype was seen many times. The V gene is TRBV27, the J gene TRBJ1-2; 9 bases line up with TRBD1. V trimming: 6 bases; J trimming: 5 bases; junction bases outside the gene matches: 16. Germline values: CDR1 MNHEY, CDR2 SMNVEV (reference sequence). This CDR3 spans 17 amino acids. CDR3 sequence (DNA): TGTGCCAGCAGCCAAAGCCAACCGGGACAGGGACCTTATGGCTACACCTTC. This encodes CASSQSQPGQGPYGYTF.

This clonotype was counted many times. As DNA, the CDR3 is TGTGCCAGCGCTCCATTATTGGGGGGAGCTGGAAACACCATATATTTT. This translates into CASAPLLGGAGNTIYF. V usage is TRBV28 and J usage is TRBJ1-3; the D gene is possibly TRBD1 (5 bases). The CDR3 loop spans 16 amino acids. Germline CDR1 reads MDHEN; CDR2 reads SYDVKM. The V gene lost 8 bases and the J gene lost 2 bases, with 19 bases spanning the gap. The full variable domain, in which reference TRBV28 and TRBJ1-3 provide the parts outside the CDR3, is DVKVTQSSRYLVKRTGEKVFLECVQDMDHENMFWYRQDPGLGLRLIYFSYDVKMKEKGDIPEGYSVSREKKERFSLILESASTNQTSMYLCASAPLLGGAGNTIYFGEGSWLTVV.

This clonotype has ten or more counts. This rearrangement joins TRBV9 to TRBJ1-2, with D perhaps matching TRBD1 (6 bases). Germline lookup yields CDR1 SGDLS and CDR2 YYNGEE. The CDR3 totals 14 residues. The V gene lost 1 base and the J gene lost 3 bases, with 10 bases spanning the gap. The DNA for the CDR3 is TGTGCCAGCAGCGTAAGGGCAGGGGACTATGGCTACACCTTC. Translation: CASSVRAGDYGYTF.